This T cell receptor beta chain was obtained from a study of beta chain features in type 1 diabetes. The CDR3 runs 18 residues. V lost 1 base to trimming and J lost 0 bases, with 16 bases between them. In germline, CDR1 is MGHRA, CDR2 YSYEKL. Of note for this clone: Its antigen remains unidentified.

General observations from the study: VDJ junctions from type 1 diabetes patients carried fewer insertions and larger deletions. In all four CD4+ subsets, TCRB CDR3 length was significantly, moderately reduced in type 1 diabetes.

cDNA synthesis used the whole RNA isolate, giving expressed TCRB sequences. The table came from immunoSEQ multiplex PCR; TCRdb's copy has only in-frame clones and leaves some out. The data show 550,000 to 850,000 clones, about an eighth seen once. Sequenced material: naive CD4+ T cells from blood. The clonotype was recovered from a man between 18 and 29 years old with type 1 diabetes. The chain uses TRBV4-1 and TRBJ1-5; the D gene is possibly TRBD1 (6 bases). The CDR3 DNA reads TGCGCCAGCAGCCAAGGGTGGGGGCAGATCGATAGCAATCAGCCCCAGCATTTT. Translated, it gives CASSQGWGQIDSNQPQHF.